The 18 T cell receptor beta chains below come from one sample, sequenced in a study of molecular identifiers for immune sequencing clone quantification. TCRdb re-derived calls from the PCR reads in MiXCR, one entry per CDR3 protein. The table records roughly 12,000 distinct CDR3 sequences, roughly 16% of them present only once. Sequencing input: naive CD8+ T cells from blood, with Jurkat cell RNA spiked in. Subset meaning: FACS-sorted CD8+CD4-CCR7+CD45RA+ naive T cells. These receptors were obtained from a human donor in good health. Some libraries in this study had Jurkat cell RNA spiked in.

A remark on this clonotype: This may come from a read error, since a much larger clone is one base off. The chain employs TRBV27 and TRBJ2-7; TRBD1 is a possible D gene (5 bases). V lost 3 bases to trimming and J lost 2 bases, with 14 bases between them. Germline CDR1 and CDR2: MNHEY and SMNVEV (reference sequence). The CDR3 sequence is 15 residues long. CDR3 region: CASSLTVPTPYEQYF. The CDR3 region has the DNA TGTGCCAGCAGTTTGACAGTACCAACCCCCTACGAGCAGTACTTC.

Details on this clonotype: A read error may be the cause here, since a much bigger clone is one base away. This chain joins TRBV11-2 and TRBJ2-3; D is ambiguous. CDR3 size: 14 residues. Germline CDR1 reads SGHAT; CDR2 reads FQNNGV. V was trimmed by 5 bases and J by 2 bases, leaving 11 bases between them. The CDR3 sequence: CASSRAGPTDTQYF. CDR3 in DNA: TGTGCCAGCAGCCGGGCCGGGCCCACAGATACGCAGTATTTT. Looking up the rest from reference TRBV11-2 and TRBJ2-3 gives the full variable domain: EAGVAQSPRYKIIEKRQSVAFWCNPISGHATLYWYQQILGQGPKLLIQFQNNGVVDDSQLPKDRFSAERLKGVDSTLKIQPAKLEDSAVYLCASSRAGPTDTQYFGPGTRLTVL.

Notes on this clonotype: One base away lies a much larger clone, so this may be a sequencing read error. The genes are TRBV29-1 and TRBJ2-2; 8 nucleotides align to TRBD2. Germline V gives CDR1 SQVTM, CDR2 ANQGSEA. This CDR3 comprises 15 residues. The CDR3 reads CSVESGRLNTGELLF. CDR3 nucleotides: TGCAGCGTTGAGAGCGGGAGACTGAACACCGGGGAGCTGCTTTTT.

V is TRBV4-1 and J is TRBJ2-1; D not certain. Trimming removed 3 bases from V and 0 bases from J, with 9 bases in between. This CDR3 has 15 residues. The germline gives CDR1 MGHRA, CDR2 YSYEKL. CDR3 in amino acids: CASSQRTSSYNEQFF. The CDR3 DNA sequence: TGCGCCAGCAGCCAGAGGACCAGCTCCTACAATGAGCAGTTCTTC.

The chain uses TRBV6-1 and TRBJ1-2; a possible D gene is TRBD1 (5 bases). Per the germline V gene, CDR1 is MNHNS and CDR2 is SASEGT. The ends were cut back, 8 bases at V and 4 bases at J, with 23 bases in the middle. The CDR3 covers 16 residues. As DNA, the CDR3 is TGTGCCAGCGACTCATACTTACTGACAGCCATCTATGGCTACACCTTC. Protein: CASDSYLLTAIYGYTF.

By sample fraction, this clonotype is medium-sized. J is TRBJ2-4 and V is TRBV23-1, with D uncertain. TRBV23-1 is an ORF, and what it does is uncertain. V was pared by 0 bases and J by 0 bases, with 15 bases between. The CDR3 covers 18 residues. The CDR3 region has the DNA TGCGCCAGCAGTCAATCGTGCAGTTTTGGCCTAGCCAAAAACATTCAGTACTTC. Protein sequence: CASSQSCSFGLAKNIQYF.

This clonotype was detected a few times. The rearrangement links TRBV27 to TRBJ2-1; D possibly corresponds to TRBD1 (6 bases). CDR3 size: 17 residues. The germline V and J ends were trimmed by 6 bases and 12 bases, with 30 bases remaining between them. CDR1 and CDR2 (germline): MNHEY, SMNVEV (reference sequence). In DNA, the CDR3 is TGTGCCAGCAGATCACCAACAGGGATTAATGCTAGCCGTGTGCAGTTCTTC. Translation: CASRSPTGINASRVQFF.

Note on this clonotype: Possible read error: a much larger clone is one base away. This chain links TRBV27 with TRBJ2-1, with unresolved D. CDR1 is MNHEY, CDR2 SMNVEV, per germline (reference sequence). This CDR3 contains 13 residues. DNA of the CDR3: TGTGCCAGCAGTTTATCGGGGAACAATGAGCATTTCTTC. Protein product: CASSLSGNNEHFF.

This clonotype is medium-sized within its sample. The genes are TRBV29-1 and TRBJ2-7, with 8 positions matching TRBD1. CDR1 is SQVTM, CDR2 ANQGSEA, per germline. This CDR3 is 14 amino acids long. J gave up 7 bases and V 1 base, and 9 bases lay outside the gene matches. CDR3 bases: TGCAGCGTTGAAGTAATAGCAGGGGGCGAAGAGCAGTACTTC. It specifies CSVEVIAGGEEQYF.

A remark on this clonotype: A much larger clone sits a single nucleotide away, making a read error possible. V and J are TRBV28 and TRBJ2-7; TRBD1 aligns across 9 bases. The CDR3 totals 13 residues. In germline, CDR1 is MDHEN, CDR2 SYDVKM. CDR3 DNA: TGTGCCAGCAGTTTGGGGACAGGGTTTAAGCATTACTTC. It translates to CASSLGTGFKHYF.

This clonotype was detected once. The germline gene is not matched at one end of the junction; a read error may be the cause. The genes are TRBV4-1 and TRBJ1-1; weak D call: TRBD1 (6 bases). The CDR3 sequence is 17 residues long. Germline assignment: CDR1 MGHRA and CDR2 YSYEKL. CDR3 loop: CASSQDLSRGANTGAFF. CDR3 in DNA: TGCGCCAGCAGCCAAGATCTTTCAAGGGGGGCTAACACTGGAGCTTTCTTT.

This clonotype counts as medium-sized. The chain recombines TRBV25-1 with TRBJ2-1; D perhaps matches TRBD1 (6 bases). With 3 bases removed from V and 1 base from J, the gap between germline ends came to 10 bases. Per the germline V gene, CDR1 is MGHDK and CDR2 is SYGVNS. This CDR3 is built from 15 residues. In nucleotides, the CDR3 is TGTGCCAGCAGTGACCCCGGACAGTCCTACAATGAGCAGTTCTTC. This gives the protein CASSDPGQSYNEQFF.

This clonotype was seen a handful of times. A single base separates this from a much larger clone, so it may be a read error. The chain combines TRBV4-1 with TRBJ2-7; no definite D call. CDR3 length: 15 amino acids. From germline, CDR1 is MGHRA and CDR2 YSYEKL. CDR3: CASSQDRSNSYGQYF. CDR3 sequence (DNA): TGCGCCAGCAGCCAAGATCGGAGTAACTCCTACGGGCAGTACTTC.

Points on this clonotype: A clone one base away is much larger, so this may be a read error. V usage is TRBV5-1 and J usage is TRBJ1-1, with D unresolved. V lost 4 bases and J lost 0, with 13 bases in between. The length of the CDR3 is 15 residues. In germline, CDR1 is SGHRS, CDR2 YFSETQ. CDR3 sequence reads: CASSLRATMNTEAFF. DNA for the CDR3: TGCGCCAGCAGCCTCCGGGCCACGATGAACACTGAAGCTTTCTTT.

The chain uses TRBV7-8 and TRBJ2-5; 10 positions match TRBD2. The CDR3 is 16 amino acids. Germline loops: CDR1 SGHVS, CDR2 FQNEAQ. V lost 1 base to trimming and J lost 7 bases; unmatched junction nucleotides: 9. This CDR3 is CASSLVSLAGDWTQYF. The CDR3 DNA reads as TGTGCCAGCAGCTTAGTCTCCCTAGCGGGAGATTGGACCCAGTACTTC.

The chain couples TRBV12-3 or TRBV12-4 to TRBJ1-2; 7 bases are a match to TRBD1. The trim removed 7 bases at V and 7 bases at J, leaving 9 bases unmatched. CDR3 length: 13 residues. The CDR3: CASTGGQDGGYTF. In nucleotides, the CDR3 is TGTGCCAGCACAGGGGGGCAGGATGGTGGCTACACCTTC.

This clonotype was counted many times. The chain joins TRBV12-3 or TRBV12-4 to TRBJ1-1, with a weak D call TRBD1 (5 bases). The CDR3 extends over 14 amino acids. Trimming took off 4 bases at V and 1 base at J, with 10 bases between the two ends. In nucleotides, the CDR3 is TGTGCCAGCAGTTCGGGACTCCCGAACACTGAAGCTTTCTTT. It codes for CASSSGLPNTEAFF.

This clonotype appeared a few times. The chain is built from TRBV11-2 and TRBJ2-7; no clear D gene. V lost 5 bases and J 3 bases, leaving 8 bases between the germline ends. The CDR3 runs 12 residues. Germline values: CDR1 SGHAT, CDR2 FQNNGV. The CDR3 region is CASSGSGYEQYF. The CDR3 bases are TGTGCCAGCAGCGGATCAGGCTACGAGCAGTACTTC.